This is a list of T cell receptor beta chains from one sample in a study of cytomegalovirus exposure and HLA in healthy donors. The data were produced by immunoSEQ multiplex PCR, yet TCRdb's version contains in-frame clones alone and is incomplete. The sample lists around 100,000 clones, around 69% occurring once. Sequences were obtained from PBMCs. These receptors all come from a woman aged 60-75 years in good health and CMV-seropositive. CDR3s include the opening cysteine and the closing phenylalanine or tryptophan. D genes are given only for firm matches. A clone size is listed for some rows: how often the clone was seen (once, few, many), or a class if it is expanded.

CASSPRTGSEEQYF	TGTGCCAGTAGTCCGCGGACAGGGTCGGAAGAGCAGTACTTC	NA	TRBV19	TRBD1	TRBJ2-7
CASSPNRGGIDGYTF	TGCGCCAGCAGCCCGAATCGCGGCGGGATAGATGGCTACACCTTC	NA	TRBV4-1	NA	TRBJ1-2
CASSDYLGSPGLTFF	TGTGCCAGCAGTGATTACCTGGGGAGCCCGGGTTTAACTTTCTTT	NA	TRBV25-1	NA	TRBJ1-1
CASNDRGPGTEAFF	TGTGCCAGCAACGACAGGGGGCCCGGCACTGAAGCTTTCTTT	few	TRBV6-6	TRBD1	TRBJ1-1
CASSESRGQDTQYF	TGCGCCAGCAGTGAGTCGAGGGGACAAGATACGCAGTATTTT	NA	TRBV10-1	NA	TRBJ2-3
CASGLGGSVYEQYF	TGCGCCAGCGGGCTGGGAGGGTCGGTCTACGAGCAGTACTTC	NA	TRBV5-1	TRBD2	TRBJ2-7
CASSIAQGFYGYTF	TGTGCCAGTAGTATTGCACAGGGATTCTACGGCTACACCTTC	NA	TRBV19	NA	TRBJ1-2
CAIGTSSLYEQYF	TGTGCCATCGGGACTAGCTCCCTCTACGAGCAGTACTTC	few	TRBV10-3	TRBD2	TRBJ2-7
CASTVYGLSYEQYF	TGTGCCAGCACAGTTTACGGACTATCCTACGAGCAGTACTTC	NA	TRBV28	NA	TRBJ2-7
CASSEGVITGELFF	TGTGCCAGCAGCGAAGGAGTCATCACCGGGGAGCTGTTTTTT	NA	TRBV6-6	NA	TRBJ2-2
CASSLFASGITSEQYF	TGTGCCAGCAGCTTGTTTGCTAGCGGGATAACGAGTGAGCAGTACTTC	many	TRBV5-6	TRBD2	TRBJ2-7
CASSLREANVLTF	TGTGCCAGCAGCTTACGGGAGGCCAACGTCCTGACTTTC	NA	TRBV9	NA	TRBJ2-6
CASADRTSYEQYF	TGCGCCAGCGCGGACAGGACCTCCTACGAGCAGTACTTC	NA	TRBV5-1	TRBD1	TRBJ2-7
CATSPDRGSGNTIYF	TGTGCCACCAGCCCGGACAGGGGCTCTGGAAACACCATATATTTT	NA	TRBV15	TRBD1	TRBJ1-3
CASSQPGQIFYEQYF	TGCGCCAGCAGCCAACCGGGACAAATTTTCTACGAGCAGTACTTC	NA	TRBV4-1	NA	TRBJ2-7
CSVEVRDRRETQYF	TGCAGCGTTGAAGTCCGGGACAGGCGAGAGACCCAGTACTTC	NA	TRBV29-1	TRBD1	TRBJ2-5
CASSGRTGGIEKLFF	TGTGCCAGCAGCGGGAGGACAGGGGGGATTGAAAAACTGTTTTTT	NA	TRBV5-8	TRBD1	TRBJ1-4
CASSPTGFSYEQYF	TGTGCCAGCAGCCCGACAGGGTTCTCCTACGAGCAGTACTTC	NA	TRBV7-9	TRBD1	TRBJ2-7
CASSSLGGRAPTGELFF	TGTGCCAGCAGCTCCTTAGGCGGGAGGGCCCCGACCGGGGAGCTGTTTTTT	NA	TRBV5-6	TRBD2	TRBJ2-2
CASSPGGYNSPLHF	TGTGCCAGCAGCCCCGGGGGATATAATTCACCCCTCCACTTT	NA	TRBV25-1	NA	TRBJ1-6
CASSLPARLAGSYNEQFF	TGTGCCAGCAGCTTACCAGCCAGACTAGCGGGAAGCTACAATGAGCAGTTCTTC	NA	TRBV7-9	TRBD2	TRBJ2-1
CASSWTSGPYEQYF	TGTGCCAGCAGCTGGACTAGCGGACCCTACGAGCAGTACTTC	once	TRBV7-2	TRBD2	TRBJ2-7
CASSLGVDEQYF	TGTGCCAGCAGTCTAGGAGTAGATGAGCAGTACTTC	NA	TRBV5-8	NA	TRBJ2-7
CASSLSTGQGETQYF	TGTGCCAGCAGCTTAAGCACAGGACAGGGAGAGACCCAGTACTTC	NA	TRBV7-3	TRBD1	TRBJ2-5
CASSLDGGSGNTIYF	TGTGCCAGCAGCTTAGATGGCGGCTCTGGAAACACCATATATTTT	NA	TRBV7-9	NA	TRBJ1-3
CASGLLTGAGNEQFF	TGTGCTAGTGGTTTGTTGACGGGAGCAGGCAATGAGCAGTTCTTC	NA	TRBV12-5	NA	TRBJ2-1
CASSLEGVRPYGYTF	TGCGCCAGCAGCTTGGAAGGGGTCAGGCCTTATGGCTACACCTTC	NA	TRBV5-1	NA	TRBJ1-2
CASSGGLAGGPGNTGELFF	TGTGCCAGCAGCGGAGGACTAGCGGGAGGGCCGGGGAACACCGGGGAGCTGTTTTTT	once	TRBV7-3	TRBD2	TRBJ2-2
CASSEIVQSYEQYF	TGTGCCAGCAGTGAAATCGTACAGTCCTACGAGCAGTACTTC	NA	TRBV2	NA	TRBJ2-7
CASSPDSGSGNTIYF	TGTGCCAGCAGCCCGGACAGCGGTTCTGGAAACACCATATATTTT	NA	TRBV14	NA	TRBJ1-3
CASSETAGTFVRDSPLHF	TGTGCCAGCAGTGAAACCGCCGGGACATTCGTACGAGATTCACCCCTCCACTTT	NA	TRBV9	NA	TRBJ1-6
CASSDSQGQSMNTEAFF	TGTGCCAGCAGTGATTCCCAGGGACAGTCCATGAACACTGAAGCTTTCTTT	few	TRBV25-1	TRBD1	TRBJ1-1
CSVEQGQGTEAFF	TGCAGCGTTGAGCAGGGTCAGGGCACTGAAGCTTTCTTT	once	TRBV29-1	NA	TRBJ1-1
CASSPDSSYEQYF	TGTGCCAGCAGCCCGGACAGCTCCTACGAGCAGTACTTC	NA	TRBV7-9	NA	TRBJ2-7
CASRPLAGVPYEQYF	TGTGCCAGCAGACCTCTAGCGGGAGTACCCTACGAGCAGTACTTC	NA	TRBV6-5	TRBD2	TRBJ2-7
CAINKREMDEQYF	TGTGCCATCAACAAGCGGGAGATGGACGAGCAGTACTTC	NA	TRBV10-3	TRBD2	TRBJ2-7
CASTETGSSYEQYF	TGTGCCAGCACCGAGACAGGTAGCTCCTACGAGCAGTACTTC	once	TRBV6-5	NA	TRBJ2-7
CASRTSGSYEQYF	TGTGCCAGCAGGACTAGCGGGAGCTACGAGCAGTACTTC	NA	TRBV5-4	TRBD2	TRBJ2-7
CASSQIDQPQHF	TGTGCCAGCAGCCAAATAGATCAGCCCCAGCATTTT	NA	TRBV7-9	NA	TRBJ1-5
CASSITVNTEAFF	TGTGCCAGTAGTATCACGGTGAACACTGAAGCTTTCTTT	few	TRBV19	NA	TRBJ1-1
CASTDSSSNQPQHF	TGCGCCAGCACAGACAGTTCTAGCAATCAGCCCCAGCATTTT	NA	TRBV10-2	NA	TRBJ1-5
CASSQAYTIYF	TGTGCCAGCAGCCAAGCTTACACCATATATTTT	NA	TRBV14	NA	TRBJ1-3
CASSQTVNEKLFF	TGTGCCAGCAGCCAAACAGTTAATGAAAAACTGTTTTTT	many	TRBV4-2	NA	TRBJ1-4
CAISGSGISTDTQYF	TGTGCCATCAGTGGTAGCGGGATCAGCACAGATACGCAGTATTTT	NA	TRBV10-3	TRBD2	TRBJ2-3
CASGTDYGYTF	TGTGCCAGCGGTACAGACTATGGCTACACCTTC	NA	TRBV28	NA	TRBJ1-2
CAWRELDTEKLFF	TGTGCCTGGAGGGAGTTGGACACCGAAAAACTGTTTTTT	NA	TRBV30	NA	TRBJ1-4
CASKGAGGPGYEQYF	TGTGCCAGCAAGGGGGCGGGAGGGCCGGGGTACGAGCAGTACTTC	NA	TRBV28	TRBD2	TRBJ2-7
CASRREGNTGELFF	TGTGCCAGCAGGCGCGAGGGGAACACCGGGGAGCTGTTTTTT	few	TRBV6-5	NA	TRBJ2-2
CASSPRRGLEGNTIYF	TGTGCCAGCTCACCTCGGAGAGGGCTTGAAGGAAACACCATATATTTT	NA	TRBV18	NA	TRBJ1-3
CASSLEWEPYNEQFF	TGTGCCAGCAGCTTAGAGTGGGAGCCATACAATGAGCAGTTCTTC	once	TRBV11-2	NA	TRBJ2-1
CASTLLSQGLHGYTF	TGTGCCAGTACCCTACTCTCACAGGGTCTGCACGGCTACACCTTC	NA	TRBV19	NA	TRBJ1-2
CASSPSRTGLNYGYTF	TGTGCCAGCAGTCCGTCTAGGACAGGACTTAACTATGGCTACACCTTC	NA	TRBV7-2	TRBD1	TRBJ1-2
CASSLYGQDEDTQYF	TGTGCCAGCAGCCTATATGGACAGGACGAAGATACGCAGTATTTT	few	TRBV7-3	TRBD1	TRBJ2-3
CATPSLAVSYEQYF	TGTGCCACCCCCTCTCTAGCGGTATCCTACGAGCAGTACTTC	NA	TRBV21-1	NA	TRBJ2-7
CASSPLGEQYF	TGTGCCAGCAGTCCCCTAGGCGAGCAGTACTTC	once	TRBV27	NA	TRBJ2-7
CAISEQREGLGEQFF	TGTGCCATCAGTGAACAGCGGGAGGGCCTGGGGGAGCAGTTCTTC	NA	TRBV10-3	TRBD2	TRBJ2-1